One sample yielded the 27 T cell receptor beta chains listed below, sequenced in a study of a mutant IDH1 vaccine in newly diagnosed glioma (dated by TCRdb to the early 2020s). The time point label, read with the paper, signifies: week 5, during vaccination. A 20-mer mutant IDH1 peptide at 300 micrograms in Montanide made up each vaccine dose, which was injected subcutaneously together with topical imiquimod. For these receptors, no antigen is known. The library was prepared using the immunoSEQ multiplex PCR assay. Drawn from immuneACCESS, this table holds only the in-frame rearrangements with V and J called that TCRdb kept. Clones are partly lost; checked studies trace under half to an unresolved V gene and leave the rest unexplained. The sample table lists more than 55,000 clones, 82% of them with a count of one. In total, the top ten clones hold approximately 3.3% of the sample. This material consisted of PBMCs, taken from a glioma patient whose treatment included an IDH1 peptide vaccine. The receptor set was obtained from a woman under 30 with glioma. Some clones in this sample may be carry-over from other donors' samples.

The V call is TRBV14, the J call TRBJ2-3; D remains unclear. The CDR3 runs to 14 residues. V was shortened by 5 bases and J by 3 bases, with 12 bases between the two germline ends. Germline V gene lookup returns CDR1 SGHDN and CDR2 FVKESK. The chain's CDR3 is CASSKPSPTDTQYF. The CDR3 DNA follows: TGTGCCAGCAGCAAGCCGTCTCCTACAGATACGCAGTATTTT.

This chain joins TRBV7-2 and TRBJ2-3; D may be TRBD2 (6 bases). Germline V gene sequence: CDR1 SGHTA, CDR2 FQGNSA. The CDR3 runs to 16 residues. V lost 1 base and J lost 6, with 17 bases in between. CDR3 amino acids: CASSLGMGLQMDTQYF. Here the CDR3 DNA reads TGTGCCAGCAGCTTAGGGATGGGACTCCAGATGGATACGCAGTATTTT.

The chain couples TRBV5-1 to TRBJ2-7, with D hard to call. V lost 0 bases and J lost 3, with 4 bases in between. The CDR3 runs to 12 residues. The germline V gene encodes CDR1 SGHRS and CDR2 YFSETQ. The CDR3, as DNA: TGCGCCAGCAGCTTGGTCGGCTACGAGCAGTACTTC. It is translated as CASSLVGYEQYF.

The sample holds a few counts of this clone. The chain employs TRBV18 and TRBJ1-5; D is undetermined. Trimming cost V 3 bases and J 2 bases, with 2 bases left between them. In germline, CDR1 is KGHSH, CDR2 LQKENI. CDR3 size: 12 residues. The CDR3 DNA reads as TGTGCCAGCTCACCGGGCAATCAGCCCCAGCATTTT. Translated: CASSPGNQPQHF.

As DNA, the CDR3 is TGTGCCAGCAGCTTAATCCTAGGGGGCACTGAAGCTTTCTTT. Amino acid sequence: CASSLILGGTEAFF. This chain uses TRBV7-6 with TRBJ1-1; TRBD1 is a possible D gene (6 bases). This CDR3 comprises 14 residues. Trimming stripped 2 bases from V and 4 bases from J, with 11 bases between. Per the germline V gene, CDR1 is SGHVS and CDR2 is FNYEAQ.

The chain uses TRBV5-4 and TRBJ1-4; D is ambiguous. This CDR3 comprises 15 residues. V lost 6 bases to trimming and J lost 5 bases, with 17 bases between them. Germline values: CDR1 SGHNT, CDR2 YYREEE (reference sequence). This CDR3 is CASTRRGRENEKLFF. Written as DNA, the CDR3 is TGTGCCAGCACCCGCCGGGGAAGGGAAAATGAAAAACTGTTTTTT.

The gene calls are TRBV9 and TRBJ1-4; D is ambiguous. Germline V gene lookup returns CDR1 SGDLS and CDR2 YYNGEE. The germline V and J ends were trimmed by 4 bases and 3 bases, with 10 bases remaining between them. CDR3 length equals 14 residues. The CDR3 reads CASSPDLANEKLFF. CDR3 sequence (DNA): TGTGCCAGCAGCCCGGATCTAGCTAATGAAAAACTGTTTTTT.

The DNA of the CDR3 is TGTGCCAGCAGTTTATCGTCTCCCCAAGAGACCCAGTACTTC. It is translated as CASSLSSPQETQYF. The gene calls are TRBV28 and TRBJ2-5, with no clear D. The germline V gene has CDR1 MDHEN and CDR2 SYDVKM. The CDR3 has 14 amino acids. V lost 1 base to trimming and J lost 1 base, with 7 bases between them.

This chain links TRBV30 with TRBJ2-1; 16 nucleotides align to TRBD2. CDR3 length equals 15 residues. From germline, CDR1 is GTSNPN and CDR2 SVGIG (reference sequence). After removal of 1 base from V and 7 bases from J, the junction contained 1 base not matched to a gene. The CDR3 sequence is CAWSEGLAGGNEQFF. CDR3 nucleotide sequence: TGTGCCTGGAGTGAGGGACTAGCGGGAGGGAATGAGCAGTTCTTC.

V is TRBV4-2 and J is TRBJ2-3, with TRBD2 as a possible D gene (5 bases). The CDR3 contains 17 residues. Trimming took off 0 bases at V and 2 bases at J, with 15 bases between the two ends. CDR1 is LGHNA, CDR2 YNFKEQ, per germline. The CDR3 loop is CASSQDRTGGFTDTQYF. The CDR3 DNA follows: TGTGCCAGCAGCCAAGATCGGACCGGAGGTTTCACAGATACGCAGTATTTT.

The genes are TRBV15 and TRBJ2-1; possible D gene TRBD2, 7 bases. Germline lookup yields CDR1 LNHNV and CDR2 YYDKDF (reference sequence). Between the trimmed V and J ends, which lost 10 bases and 5 bases, there was a span of 15 bases. The CDR3 contains 13 residues. As DNA, the CDR3 is TGTGCCATACGGGGGGCTCCTAACAATGAGCAGTTCTTC. Translation: CAIRGAPNNEQFF. Variable domain in full (rest from reference TRBV15 and TRBJ2-1): DAMVIQNPRYQVTQFGKPVTLSCSQTLNHNVMYWYQQKSSQAPKLLFHYYDKDFNNEADTPDNFQSRRPNTSFCFLDIRSPGLGDTAMYLCAIRGAPNNEQFFGPGTRLTVL.

This chain joins TRBV25-1 and TRBJ2-1, with 10 bases matching TRBD2. V lost 8 bases and J lost 2; bases outside the gene matches: 3. CDR1 MGHDK and CDR2 SYGVNS come from the germline V gene. The CDR3 has 14 amino acids. For the CDR3, the DNA is TGTGCCAGCGCTGGACTAGCGGCCTACAATGAGCAGTTCTTC. This codes for CASAGLAAYNEQFF.

The CDR3 loop reads CASSPRTGAPFNEQFF. In DNA form, the CDR3 reads TGTGCCAGCAGTCCGCGGACAGGAGCCCCTTTCAATGAGCAGTTCTTC. This sequence joins TRBV27 and TRBJ2-1; 7 positions agree with TRBD1. The V gene's germline CDR1 is MNHEY and CDR2 SMNVEV (reference sequence). The CDR3 is 16 residues long. The V segment lost 5 bases and the J segment 6 bases; nucleotides outside the gene matches: 13.

The sample holds a few counts of this clone. At one end the junction does not follow the germline gene, possibly because of a read error. The chain combines TRBV7-9 with TRBJ1-1; no clear D. Germline CDR1 is SEHNR and CDR2 is FQNEAQ (reference sequence). The CDR3 is 12 residues long. The CDR3 region is CASAIGAYETFF. In DNA form, the CDR3 reads TGTGCCAGCGCCATCGGCGCCTATGAAACTTTCTTT. Filled out from reference TRBV7-9 and TRBJ1-1, the complete variable domain reads DTGVSQNPRHKITKRGQNVTFRCDPISEHNRLYWYRQTLGQGPEFLTYFQNEAQLEKSRLLSDRFSAERPKGSFSTLEIQRTEQGDSAMYLCASAIGAYETFFGQGTRLTVV.

The V and J genes are TRBV6-5 and TRBJ1-3; 8 nucleotides match TRBD1. The CDR3 runs to 15 residues. Germline lookup yields CDR1 MNHEY and CDR2 SVGAGI. The V segment lost 6 bases and the J segment 8 bases; nucleotides outside the gene matches: 12. Written as DNA, the CDR3 is TGTGCCAGCAGCCGGGACCGGGACAGGTGGGACACCATATATTTT. Protein: CASSRDRDRWDTIYF.

The chain carries TRBV11-3 and TRBJ2-5; 8 nucleotides agree with TRBD1. The V and J ends lost 4 bases and 5 bases, in that order; junction bases with no gene match: 3. Germline CDR1 is SGHNT and CDR2 is YENEEA. CDR3 size: 13 residues. CDR3 region: CASSSDRDETQYF. The CDR3 coding sequence is TGTGCCAGCAGCTCGGACAGGGACGAGACCCAGTACTTC.

V gene TRBV9 combines with J gene TRBJ1-4; perhaps TRBD1 as D (6 bases). Germline assignment: CDR1 SGDLS and CDR2 YYNGEE. CDR3 size: 15 residues. Between the trimmed V and J ends, which lost 0 bases and 6 bases, there was a span of 12 bases. In nucleotides, the CDR3 is TGTGCCAGCAGCGTAGAGTCAGGGGAGTATGAAAAACTGTTTTTT. Protein product: CASSVESGEYEKLFF.

V and J are TRBV2 and TRBJ1-5; D is perhaps TRBD1 (5 bases). The CDR3 contains 14 residues. Germline CDR1 is SNHLY and CDR2 is FYNNEI. Trimming left V 4 bases short and J 6 bases short, with 13 bases between. The CDR3 protein is CASSGGWGSQPQHF. CDR3 in DNA: TGTGCCAGCAGTGGAGGCTGGGGCTCTCAGCCCCAGCATTTT.

The V call is TRBV6-1, the J call TRBJ1-2; no clear D. Germline CDR1 reads MNHNS; CDR2 reads SASEGT. This CDR3 is built from 15 residues. V shed 1 base and J shed 0 bases, with 9 bases lying between them. CDR3 sequence reads: CASSEVRQANYGYTF. The CDR3 DNA sequence: TGTGCCAGCAGTGAAGTACGTCAAGCTAACTATGGCTACACCTTC.

The chain's CDR3 is CASSQGRSTNEKLFF. The CDR3 nucleotides read TGCGCCAGCAGCCAAGGAAGGTCAACTAATGAAAAACTGTTTTTT. The rearrangement links TRBV4-3 to TRBJ1-4; D unresolved. Between the trimmed V and J ends, which lost 1 base and 0 bases, there was a span of 6 bases. This CDR3 is built from 15 residues. Looked up from germline, CDR1 is LGHNA and CDR2 is YSLEER.

The V call is TRBV6-5, the J call TRBJ1-1; no definite D call. V dropped 2 bases and J dropped 6 bases, with 10 bases sitting between them. The V gene's germline CDR1 is MNHEY and CDR2 SVGAGI. There are 13 residues in the CDR3. The DNA of the CDR3 is TGTGCCAGCAGTTACCGAAGTGTCGCTGAAGCTTTCTTT. Residues: CASSYRSVAEAFF.

The chain combines TRBV10-3 with TRBJ2-7; D is possibly TRBD2 (6 bases). This CDR3 comprises 10 residues. Germline V lookup: CDR1 ENHRY, CDR2 SYGVKD. Trimming shortened V by 11 bases and J by 6 bases, and 11 bases separated the two germline ends. Here the CDR3 reads CAAGIGEQYF. In nucleotides, the CDR3 is TGTGCCGCGGGGATTGGCGAGCAGTACTTC.

This chain connects TRBV19 to TRBJ2-3; TRBD2 agrees at 7 bases. Trimming removed 6 bases from V and 0 bases from J; junction bases left unmatched: 6. CDR3 size: 15 residues. From germline, CDR1 is LNHDA and CDR2 SQIVND (reference sequence). CDR3 sequence: CASRALAASTDTQYF. In nucleotides, the CDR3 is TGTGCCAGTAGGGCTCTAGCGGCTAGCACAGATACGCAGTATTTT.

The chain links TRBV7-2 to TRBJ1-6; D is undetermined. Germline assignment: CDR1 SGHTA and CDR2 FQGNSA. The CDR3 totals 13 residues. Trimming took 4 bases from V and 10 from J, leaving 11 bases between them. The CDR3 spells CASSSRIESPLHF. DNA for the CDR3: TGTGCCAGCAGCTCGCGAATCGAATCACCCCTCCACTTT.

The J gene is TRBJ2-3, the V gene TRBV7-2, with unresolved D. V lost 4 bases and J lost 0, with 5 bases in between. Germline assignment: CDR1 SGHTA and CDR2 FQGNSA. The CDR3 loop spans 13 amino acids. CDR3 sequence reads: CASSSLSTDTQYF. The CDR3 DNA reads TGTGCCAGCAGCTCCCTAAGCACAGATACGCAGTATTTT.

V usage is TRBV19 and J usage is TRBJ1-5; 7 bases match TRBD1. Germline trimming cut 6 bases from V and 0 bases from J; bases unmatched to any gene: 2. Germline V CDR1 and CDR2: LNHDA, SQIVND (reference sequence). The length of the CDR3 is 14 residues. CDR3 in DNA: TGTGCCAGTAGACACAGGGGTAGCAATCAGCCCCAGCATTTT. Translating gives CASRHRGSNQPQHF.

The chain joins TRBV18 to TRBJ1-1; no clear D gene. The CDR3 contains 15 residues. Trimming removed 2 bases at V and 0 bases at J, with 10 bases between. Germline CDR1 and CDR2: KGHSH and LQKENI. Here the CDR3 DNA reads TGTGCCAGCTCACCAATCCCGAGAATGAACACTGAAGCTTTCTTT. It specifies CASSPIPRMNTEAFF.